This TCR beta chain was obtained from a study of T cell responses to AZD1222 COVID-19 vaccine. About this clone: Its antigen remains unidentified.

The study, taken as a whole, reports: White British ancestry dominated among donors, who included more females, and clonal diversity was possibly underestimated. Researchers report vaccine-associated CD4 TCRs spanning spike, with dominance at 160-218 and 743-854. Of the AZD1222 recipients, only 5 or 6 were seropositive at baseline. Regions left unmutated in variants are reportedly the target of nearly half of spike-specific TCRs.

The table came from immunoSEQ multiplex PCR; TCRdb's copy has only in-frame clones and leaves some out. The data hold roughly 200,000 clones, with more than 85% observed a single time. This CDR3 contains 14 residues. V dropped 5 bases and J dropped 2 bases, with 12 bases sitting between them. Germline V lookup: CDR1 SNHLY, CDR2 FYNNEI. This TCR was recovered from an adult in good health. The specimen comprised peripheral blood, sampled on day 0 of MenACWY control vaccination. This sequence joins TRBV2 and TRBJ1-2; TRBD1 is a possible D gene (5 bases). CDR3 coding DNA: TGTGCCAGCAGTTGGGGGGGTTGGAACTATGGCTACACCTTC. Translating it yields CASSWGGWNYGYTF.